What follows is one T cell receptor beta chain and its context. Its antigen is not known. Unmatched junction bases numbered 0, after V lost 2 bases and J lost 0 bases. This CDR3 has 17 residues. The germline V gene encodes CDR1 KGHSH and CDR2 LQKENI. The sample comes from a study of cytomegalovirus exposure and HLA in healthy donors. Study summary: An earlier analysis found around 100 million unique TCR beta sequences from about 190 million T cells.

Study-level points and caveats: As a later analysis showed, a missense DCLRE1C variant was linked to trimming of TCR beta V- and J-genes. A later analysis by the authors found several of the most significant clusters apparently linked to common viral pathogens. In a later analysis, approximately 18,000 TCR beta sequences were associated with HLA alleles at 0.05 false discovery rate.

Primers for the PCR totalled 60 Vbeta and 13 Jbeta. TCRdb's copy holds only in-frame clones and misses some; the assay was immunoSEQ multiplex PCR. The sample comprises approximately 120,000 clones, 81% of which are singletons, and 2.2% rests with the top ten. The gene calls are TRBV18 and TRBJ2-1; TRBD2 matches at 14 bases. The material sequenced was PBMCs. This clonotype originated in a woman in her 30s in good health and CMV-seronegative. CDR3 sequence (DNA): TGTGCCAGCTCACCAGGGACTAGCGGGAGCTCCTACAATGAGCAGTTCTTC. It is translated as CASSPGTSGSSYNEQFF.